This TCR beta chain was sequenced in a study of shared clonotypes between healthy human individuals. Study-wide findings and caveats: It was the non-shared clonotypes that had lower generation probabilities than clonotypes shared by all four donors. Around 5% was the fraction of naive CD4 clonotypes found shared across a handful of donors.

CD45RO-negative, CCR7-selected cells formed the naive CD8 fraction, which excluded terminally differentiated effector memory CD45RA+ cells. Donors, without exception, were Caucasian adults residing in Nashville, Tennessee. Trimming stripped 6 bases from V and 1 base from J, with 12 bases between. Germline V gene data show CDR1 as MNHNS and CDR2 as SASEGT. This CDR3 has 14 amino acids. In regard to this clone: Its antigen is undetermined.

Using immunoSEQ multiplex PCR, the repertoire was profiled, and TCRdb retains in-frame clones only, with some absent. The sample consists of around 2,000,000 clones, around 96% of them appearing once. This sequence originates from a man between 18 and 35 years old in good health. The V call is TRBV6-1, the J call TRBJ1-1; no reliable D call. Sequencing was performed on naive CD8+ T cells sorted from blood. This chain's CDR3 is CASRSIGGNTEAFF. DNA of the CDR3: TGTGCCAGCAGGAGTATTGGAGGGAACACTGAAGCTTTCTTT.